This TCR beta chain was identified in a study of T cell responses to AZD1222 COVID-19 vaccine. Turning to the study itself: Some second doses came at about 4 weeks and others at about 12 weeks; these were pooled. Study outcomes and limitations: The study found Spike-specific TCR breadth and depth rose after two AZD1222 doses. The sample set comprised mostly white British donors with more females, and clonal diversity was possibly underestimated. Among vaccine-associated CD4 TCRs, coverage spanned spike, with dominance at 160-218 and 743-854.

Comments on this clone: Antigen unknown.

The germline V gene encodes CDR1 WNHNN and CDR2 SYGVQD (reference sequence). V trimming: 2 bases; J trimming: 2 bases; junction bases outside the gene matches: 6. This CDR3 region has 16 residues. Clones were sequenced by immunoSEQ multiplex PCR, and TCRdb holds only the in-frame ones, with some missing. The table lists 84,000 or so clones, roughly 85% of them singletons. The sequence derives from an adult in good health. Here the sequenced sample was peripheral blood, taken on day 0 of AZD1222 vaccination. The chain joins TRBV10-1 to TRBJ2-7; 10 nucleotides align to TRBD2. DNA for the CDR3: TGCGCCAGCAGTGAGCAGCTAGCGGGAGCCACCTACGAGCAGTACTTC. Translated, it gives CASSEQLAGATYEQYF.